The text below deals with one TCR beta chain. Its antigen is still unknown. Trimming shortened V by 0 bases and J by 2 bases, and 11 bases separated the two germline ends. The CDR3 loop spans 16 amino acids. Germline CDR1 MNHEY, CDR2 SVGAGI. Profiling relied on immunoSEQ multiplex PCR, and the TCRdb table lists in-frame clones only, not all of them. This table holds roughly 140,000 clones, 90% found once. The data derive from a study of T cell responses to AZD1222 COVID-19 vaccine. Study-wide findings and caveats: Reportedly, nearly half of unique spike TCRs recognized epitopes outside B.1.351/B.1.1.7 mutations. Females outnumbered males among donors, who were mostly white British; clonal diversity was possibly underestimated. Repertoire sampling was restricted to post-peak T cell response timepoints.

The sequencing used peripheral blood, collected 28 days after the second AZD1222 dose. The gene calls are TRBV6-5 and TRBJ1-3; D is uncertain. The source of this sequence is an adult who received the AZD1222 COVID-19 vaccine. The CDR3 DNA follows: TGTGCCAGCAGTTACTCGAATCGGCGGACTGGAAACACCATATATTTT. Protein sequence: CASSYSNRRTGNTIYF.